The 8 T cell receptor beta chains given below trace back to one sample, sequenced in a study of T cell repertoires in cytomegalovirus infection. A single record per CDR3 protein comes from TCRdb applying MiXCR to the reads. The sample has approximately 110,000 distinct CDR3 sequences, approximately 30% seen once; the top ten hold about 53%. For these receptors, no antigen is known. The input for sequencing was CD8+ T cells from cultured PBMCs, taken from culture after CMV antigen stimulation. The receptors here all came from a human donor in good health (CMV status not recorded). Some clones in this sample may be carry-over from other donors' samples.

The CDR3 is CASSIEAGSSYNEQFF. The CDR3 bases are TGTGCCAGCAGCATAGAGGCAGGTAGCTCCTACAATGAGCAGTTCTTC. The J gene is TRBJ2-1, the V gene TRBV7-8; D is undetermined. The germline CDR1 and CDR2 sequences are SGHVS and FQNEAQ. The germline V and J ends were trimmed by 5 bases and 0 bases, with 14 bases remaining between them. The CDR3 spans 16 residues.

This chain uses TRBV11-2 with TRBJ1-2; 8 nucleotides align to TRBD1. CDR3 length: 14 residues. J lost 4 bases, V lost 6 bases, and 7 bases had no gene match. Germline lookup yields CDR1 SGHAT and CDR2 FQNNGV. The CDR3 DNA is TGTGCCAGCAGTTTAACAGGGGGTAGCTATGGCTACACCTTC. It specifies CASSLTGGSYGYTF.

The J gene is TRBJ1-2, the V gene TRBV5-5, with D unclear. The CDR3 is 14 amino acids. Germline V CDR1 and CDR2: SGHKS, YYEKEE (reference sequence). V was pared by 0 bases and J by 13 bases, with 19 bases between. For the CDR3, the DNA is TGTGCCAGCAGCTTGGCGGACTCACCCATGGTTTCCACCTTC. Translating gives CASSLADSPMVSTF.

The rearrangement joins TRBV10-3 to TRBJ1-1, with TRBD1 matching 8 bases. V trimming: 2 bases; J trimming: 6 bases; junction bases outside the gene matches: 17. Looked up from germline, CDR1 is ENHRY and CDR2 is SYGVKD. The CDR3 is made up of 18 amino acids. The CDR3 here is CAISERGQGARNRAEAFF. CDR3 sequence (DNA): TGTGCCATCAGTGAGCGGGGGCAGGGGGCGCGAAACCGGGCTGAAGCTTTCTTT.

The rearrangement joins TRBV27 to TRBJ2-3; 7 positions agree with TRBD1. V lost 6 bases, J lost 2 bases, and 5 bases stayed unmatched. CDR1 MNHEY and CDR2 SMNVEV come from the germline V gene (reference sequence). The CDR3 is 14 residues long. The CDR3 region has the DNA TGTGCCAGCAGGTGGGACAGCTACACAGATACGCAGTATTTT. This translates into CASRWDSYTDTQYF.

The chain is built from TRBV11-1 and TRBJ1-1; TRBD1 is a possible D gene (5 bases). In germline, CDR1 is SGHAT, CDR2 FQDESV (reference sequence). This CDR3 comprises 15 residues. V lost 0 bases to trimming and J lost 5 bases, with 13 bases between them. CDR3 residues: CASSLASGRTTEAFF. The DNA of the CDR3 is TGTGCCAGCAGCTTAGCGTCAGGGAGAACAACTGAAGCTTTCTTT. Full variable domain (rest looked up from reference TRBV11-1 and TRBJ1-1): EAEVAQSPRYKITEKSQAVAFWCDPISGHATLYWYRQILGQGPELLVQFQDESVVDDSQLPKDRFSAERLKGVDSTLKIQPAELGDSAMYLCASSLASGRTTEAFFGQGTRLTVV.

This clonotype appeared many times. This chain links TRBV4-3 with TRBJ1-5; no firm D call. Looked up from germline, CDR1 is LGHNA and CDR2 is YSLEER. This CDR3 comprises 16 residues. V was clipped by 0 bases and J by 4 bases, with 13 bases between them. CDR3 protein: CASSQDRWTANQPQHF. CDR3 DNA sequence: TGCGCCAGCAGCCAAGATAGGTGGACGGCAAATCAGCCCCAGCATTTT.

The CDR3, as DNA: TGTGCCAGCAGCTTGGGGAGGGCTCTATACAATGAGCAGTTCTTC. Protein: CASSLGRALYNEQFF. The V call is TRBV7-6, the J call TRBJ2-1; 7 nucleotides agree with TRBD2. The CDR3 totals 15 residues. After removal of 3 bases from V and 4 bases from J, the junction contained 6 bases not matched to a gene. The germline V gene encodes CDR1 SGHVS and CDR2 FNYEAQ.